These T cell receptor beta chains were read from a single sample in a study of control samples from healthy donors and cancer patients. TCRdb's copy holds only in-frame clones and misses some; the assay was immunoSEQ multiplex PCR. Among about 150,000 clones, around 92% were seen once, and the ten largest hold 2% to 2.5%. The sequenced sample was blood. Source of these receptors: a woman between 40 and 50 years old in good health. The CDR3 runs from the conserved cysteine through the conserved F or W. Fields, in order: clone size, D gene, J gene, V gene, CDR3 DNA, CDR3 protein. A D gene is named only where the DNA matches it firmly. The size field is filled for only some rows; it gives once, few, many or a size class.

abundance: NA; d_gene: TRBD1; j_gene: TRBJ2-7; v_gene: TRBV2; CDR3nt: TGTGCCAGCTCCGGGACAGGCTACGAGCAGTACTTC; CDR3aa: CASSGTGYEQYF
abundance: NA; d_gene: NA; j_gene: TRBJ2-7; v_gene: TRBV9; CDR3nt: TGTGCCAGCAGCGTAGGAGGAATCTCGTACGAGCAGTACTTC; CDR3aa: CASSVGGISYEQYF
abundance: NA; d_gene: NA; j_gene: TRBJ1-1; v_gene: TRBV5-4; CDR3nt: TGTGCCAGCAGCACACAGGGGAACACTGAAGCTTTCTTT; CDR3aa: CASSTQGNTEAFF
abundance: NA; d_gene: NA; j_gene: TRBJ2-3; v_gene: TRBV14; CDR3nt: TGTGCCAGCAGCCAAGGACAGGTAGATACGCAGTATTTT; CDR3aa: CASSQGQVDTQYF
abundance: NA; d_gene: TRBD2; j_gene: TRBJ2-1; v_gene: TRBV7-7; CDR3nt: TGTGCCAGCAGCCCCAGGGCGGGAGCGGGTGAGCAGTTCTTC; CDR3aa: CASSPRAGAGEQFF
abundance: few; d_gene: TRBD2; j_gene: TRBJ2-1; v_gene: TRBV27; CDR3nt: TGTGCCAGCGGCGAGCGGGGGGGTGGGGATGAGCAGTTCTTC; CDR3aa: CASGERGGGDEQFF
abundance: NA; d_gene: NA; j_gene: TRBJ2-5; v_gene: TRBV10-3; CDR3nt: TGTGCCATCAGTGAAGTACCCGGGGAGACCCAGTACTTC; CDR3aa: CAISEVPGETQYF
abundance: NA; d_gene: NA; j_gene: TRBJ2-5; v_gene: TRBV6-5; CDR3nt: TGTGCCAGCAGTTACACGTGGACTCAAGAGACCCAGTACTTC; CDR3aa: CASSYTWTQETQYF
abundance: NA; d_gene: NA; j_gene: TRBJ2-3; v_gene: TRBV3-1/TRBV3-2; CDR3nt: TGTGCCAGCAGCCAAGGTAGTCTTGGGGGGATGGATACGCAGTATTTT; CDR3aa: CASSQGSLGGMDTQYF
abundance: NA; d_gene: TRBD1; j_gene: TRBJ1-1; v_gene: TRBV7-8; CDR3nt: TGTGCCAGCAGCTTTCCGACAGGGGAGGATACTGAAGCTTTCTTT; CDR3aa: CASSFPTGEDTEAFF
abundance: once; d_gene: NA; j_gene: TRBJ2-1; v_gene: TRBV7-8; CDR3nt: TGTGCCAGCAGCTCTATAGTTCGGGAGCAGTTCTTC; CDR3aa: CASSSIVREQFF
abundance: NA; d_gene: TRBD1; j_gene: TRBJ1-1; v_gene: TRBV7-9; CDR3nt: TGTGCCAGCAGCCGTCAAATCGGGACAGGTGAAGCTTTCTTT; CDR3aa: CASSRQIGTGEAFF
abundance: NA; d_gene: NA; j_gene: TRBJ2-7; v_gene: TRBV19; CDR3nt: TGTGCCAGCCGGGACTTCTACGAGCAGTACTTC; CDR3aa: CASRDFYEQYF
abundance: medium-sized; d_gene: TRBD1; j_gene: TRBJ1-5; v_gene: TRBV28; CDR3nt: TGTGCCAGCAGCCCAGGGACAGGGAATCAGCCCCAGCATTTT; CDR3aa: CASSPGTGNQPQHF
abundance: NA; d_gene: NA; j_gene: TRBJ2-7; v_gene: TRBV24-1; CDR3nt: TGTGCCACCAGTGCTACCTACGAGCAGTACTTC; CDR3aa: CATSATYEQYF
abundance: NA; d_gene: NA; j_gene: TRBJ1-1; v_gene: TRBV18; CDR3nt: TGTGCCAGCTCACCTGAGACAGTGGTGGTGAACACTGAAGCTTTCTTT; CDR3aa: CASSPETVVVNTEAFF
abundance: NA; d_gene: NA; j_gene: TRBJ1-1; v_gene: TRBV10-3; CDR3nt: TGTGCCATCAGTGACAGGGTCGGCACTGAAGCTTTCTTT; CDR3aa: CAISDRVGTEAFF
abundance: NA; d_gene: TRBD1; j_gene: TRBJ2-2; v_gene: TRBV5-1; CDR3nt: TGCGCCAGCAGCTTGGCAGGGGGCGTTGAGGAAGCCGGGGAGCTGTTTTTT; CDR3aa: CASSLAGGVEEAGELFF